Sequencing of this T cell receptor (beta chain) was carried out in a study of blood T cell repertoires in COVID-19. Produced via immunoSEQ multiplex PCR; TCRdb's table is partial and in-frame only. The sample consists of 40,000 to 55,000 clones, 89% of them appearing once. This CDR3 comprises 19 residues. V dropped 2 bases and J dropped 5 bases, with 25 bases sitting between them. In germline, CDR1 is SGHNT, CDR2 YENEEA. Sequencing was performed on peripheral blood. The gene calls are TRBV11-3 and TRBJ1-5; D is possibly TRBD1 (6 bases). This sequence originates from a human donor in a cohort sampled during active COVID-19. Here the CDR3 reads CASSLPTTGSPGLYQPQHF. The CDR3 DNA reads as TGTGCCAGCAGCTTACCTACTACAGGGTCCCCCGGGCTTTATCAGCCCCAGCATTTT.